Included here is one T cell receptor (beta chain) sequence, with context. The record originates from a study of T cells in Graves' hyperthyroidism and ophthalmopathy. Researchers amplified the TCR beta CDR3 regions from RNA transcripts. TCR CDR3 regions were first amplified by RT-PCR with HTBI primers. TCRdb passed the multiplex PCR reads through MiXCR, listing each CDR3 protein once. The sample consists of under 400,000 distinct CDR3 sequences, about 25% of them appearing once. From germline, CDR1 is SQVTM and CDR2 ANQGSEA. The CDR3 runs 12 residues. The V gene end was trimmed by 7 bases and the J gene end by 6 bases; junction bases not matched to a gene: 2.

V gene TRBV29-1 combines with J gene TRBJ2-2; 10 bases map to TRBD2. Sequenced: blood. The sequence came from a man in his fifties or sixties with Graves' hyperthyroidism. CDR3 in DNA: TGCAGCGGGACTAGCGGTTCCGGGGAGCTGTTTTTT. It yields the protein CSGTSGSGELFF.